This entry lists 15 T cell receptor beta chains sequenced from one sample in a study of blood T cell repertoires in COVID-19. Clones were read by immunoSEQ multiplex PCR, and TCRdb kept only the in-frame ones, dropping some. The sample records 220,000 or so clones, 84% being singletons. Sequenced input: PBMCs or T cells enriched from blood (not recorded which). These receptors came from a middle-aged woman who had recovered from COVID-19.

This clone was recorded once. V usage is TRBV11-2 and J usage is TRBJ2-1, with 9 bases that match TRBD2. Germline CDR1 and CDR2: SGHAT and FQNNGV. This CDR3 comprises 16 residues. J gave up 0 bases and V 5 bases, and 5 bases lay outside the gene matches. The DNA for the CDR3 is TGTGCCAGCAGCGGTCTAGCGGGGAGCTCCTACAATGAGCAGTTCTTC. This encodes CASSGLAGSSYNEQFF. Filled out from reference TRBV11-2 and TRBJ2-1, the complete variable domain reads EAGVAQSPRYKIIEKRQSVAFWCNPISGHATLYWYQQILGQGPKLLIQFQNNGVVDDSQLPKDRFSAERLKGVDSTLKIQPAKLEDSAVYLCASSGLAGSSYNEQFFGPGTRLTVL.

The J gene is TRBJ2-1, the V gene TRBV9; 10 bases fit TRBD2. The germline gives CDR1 SGDLS, CDR2 YYNGEE. CDR3 size: 17 residues. Trimming took 3 bases from V and 0 from J; bases not matched to a gene: 6. The CDR3 is CASSASLAGRSYNEQFF. The CDR3 nucleotides are TGTGCCAGCAGCGCGTCACTAGCGGGGCGCTCCTACAATGAGCAGTTCTTC.

The J gene is TRBJ1-2, the V gene TRBV18, with 7 bases aligning to TRBD1. The germline gives CDR1 KGHSH, CDR2 LQKENI. The CDR3 is 14 residues long. The V gene end was trimmed by 3 bases and the J gene end by 8 bases; junction bases not matched to a gene: 9. The CDR3 is CASSPRQGSEGYTF. CDR3 nucleotides: TGTGCCAGCTCACCCAGACAGGGATCGGAAGGCTACACCTTC.

The chain joins TRBV6-2 or TRBV6-3 to TRBJ1-2; 9 bases line up with TRBD1. Losses at the gene ends were 6 bases for V and 5 bases for J; bases not matched to a gene: 7. Germline values: CDR1 MNHEY, CDR2 SVGEGT. The CDR3 covers 14 residues. The CDR3: CASSQPGQGYGYTF. CDR3 nucleotides: TGTGCCAGCAGCCAACCGGGACAGGGTTATGGCTACACCTTC.

This clone was seen a single time. The rearrangement links TRBV7-2 to TRBJ2-3, with 8 bases lining up with TRBD2. Germline V CDR1 and CDR2: SGHTA, FQGNSA. The CDR3 is 15 residues long. The trim removed 5 bases at V and 0 bases at J, leaving 4 bases unmatched. CDR3 sequence (DNA): TGTGCCAGCAGCCCCGGACTAGCTAGCACAGATACGCAGTATTTT. Encoded protein: CASSPGLASTDTQYF.

The chain links TRBV5-6 to TRBJ2-7; 7 bases map to TRBD2. The CDR3 has 13 amino acids. Per germline, CDR1 SGHDT and CDR2 YYEEEE. V shed 4 bases, J shed 2 bases, and the junction held 3 bases outside the gene matches. CDR3 protein: CASSPAGTYEQYV. The DNA of the CDR3 is TGTGCCAGCAGCCCAGCGGGGACCTACGAGCAGTACGTC.

This sequence joins TRBV28 and TRBJ1-2; D is undetermined. V was cut by 8 bases and J by 1 base, with 14 bases left in between. Germline V lookup: CDR1 MDHEN, CDR2 SYDVKM. The CDR3 length is 14 residues. The CDR3 loop is CASVDSNLNYGYTF. CDR3 coding DNA: TGTGCCAGCGTTGACTCGAATCTTAACTATGGCTACACCTTC.

J is TRBJ1-2 and V is TRBV5-1; no firm D call. The CDR3 spans 12 residues. CDR1 is SGHRS, CDR2 YFSETQ, per germline. Between the trimmed V and J ends, which lost 4 bases and 4 bases, there was a span of 8 bases. The CDR3 region is CASSPGLYGYTF. The CDR3 nucleotides are TGCGCCAGCAGCCCTGGGCTCTATGGCTACACCTTC.

This clone has more than one count but fewer than ten. This chain's CDR3 is CAWTTVGGGGYGYTF. DNA of the CDR3: TGTGCCTGGACGACAGTGGGGGGGGGAGGCTATGGCTACACCTTC. This chain joins TRBV30 and TRBJ1-2; D perhaps matches TRBD1 (5 bases). Trimming stripped 4 bases from V and 4 bases from J, with 19 bases between. CDR3 size: 15 residues. Germline values: CDR1 GTSNPN, CDR2 SVGIG (reference sequence).

The genes are TRBV18 and TRBJ2-2; the match to TRBD1 covers 9 bases. J gave up 3 bases and V 4 bases, and 3 bases lay outside the gene matches. The germline V gene has CDR1 KGHSH and CDR2 LQKENI. The CDR3 totals 15 residues. The CDR3: CASSLTGGDTGELFF. In DNA form, the CDR3 reads TGTGCCAGCTCACTAACAGGGGGCGACACCGGGGAGCTGTTTTTT.

The J gene is TRBJ2-1, the V gene TRBV10-2, with 11 bases lining up with TRBD2. Trimming removed 6 bases from V and 8 bases from J; junction bases left unmatched: 9. Germline CDR1 reads WSHSY; CDR2 reads SAAADI. CDR3 length: 15 residues. The CDR3 here is CASRQLAGDFHEQFF. CDR3 bases: TGCGCCAGCAGACAACTAGCGGGAGACTTCCATGAGCAGTTCTTC.

This chain connects TRBV5-6 to TRBJ2-1; TRBD2 matches at 13 bases. The CDR3 length is 19 residues. Germline assignment: CDR1 SGHDT and CDR2 YYEEEE. V trimming: 6 bases; J trimming: 3 bases; junction bases outside the gene matches: 15. Here the CDR3 reads CASTTGGLAGFWNYNEQFF. In DNA, the CDR3 is TGTGCCAGCACCACAGGGGGACTAGCGGGATTTTGGAACTACAATGAGCAGTTCTTC.

J is TRBJ1-1 and V is TRBV6-5, with TRBD1 matching over 8 bases. The CDR3 has 14 residues. From germline, CDR1 is MNHEY and CDR2 SVGAGI. J lost 5 bases, V lost 7 bases, and 9 bases had no gene match. CDR3 nucleotide sequence: TGTGCCAGCACCGCGGCCAGGGGGCGGACTGAAGCTTTCTTT. Translating gives CASTAARGRTEAFF.

The chain combines TRBV27 with TRBJ1-5, with D possibly matching TRBD1 (6 bases). V dropped 6 bases and J dropped 7 bases, with 10 bases sitting between them. The V gene's germline CDR1 is MNHEY and CDR2 SMNVEV (reference sequence). The CDR3 has 12 residues. The CDR3 coding sequence is TGTGCCAGCAGAGGGGGTGGCCAGCCCCAGCATTTT. Translating gives CASRGGGQPQHF.

The chain links TRBV7-9 to TRBJ2-1; no reliable D call. V gave up 3 bases and J gave up 6 bases, with 6 bases separating them. There are 12 residues in the CDR3. Germline assignment: CDR1 SEHNR and CDR2 FQNEAQ (reference sequence). The CDR3, as DNA: TGTGCCAGCAGCTTCCGCGGCAATGAGCAGTTCTTC. Protein: CASSFRGNEQFF.